These 18 T cell receptor beta chains originate from one sample sequenced in a study of blood T cell repertoires in COVID-19. Assay used: immunoSEQ multiplex PCR; TCRdb lists only in-frame clones, some missing. The table lists 300,000 to 350,000 clones, approximately 84% of them singletons. The sequenced sample consisted of PBMCs or T cells enriched from blood (not recorded which). Receptors originate from a woman aged 30 to 39 who had recovered from COVID-19.

The J gene is TRBJ2-5, the V gene TRBV6-5, with D maybe TRBD2 (6 bases). With 5 bases removed from V and 7 bases from J, the gap between germline ends came to 17 bases. Germline V gives CDR1 MNHEY, CDR2 SVGAGI. The CDR3 length is 14 residues. In nucleotides, the CDR3 is TGTGCCAGCAGTACTCCGGGACTGGAAGGGACCCAGTACTTC. It yields the protein CASSTPGLEGTQYF.

This clone was observed a single time. The chain uses TRBV9 and TRBJ1-6; D may be TRBD1 (6 bases). The CDR3 length is 16 residues. V gave up 4 bases and J gave up 0 bases, with 11 bases separating them. CDR1 is SGDLS and CDR2 is YYNGEE in the germline V gene. The CDR3 protein is CASSPGQSSYNSPLHF. CDR3 nucleotides: TGTGCCAGCAGCCCAGGACAGAGCTCCTATAATTCACCCCTCCACTTT.

The rearrangement uses TRBV19 and TRBJ1-4; TRBD1 is a possible D gene (6 bases). Germline V gives CDR1 LNHDA, CDR2 SQIVND (reference sequence). V lost 7 bases, J lost 4 bases, and 10 bases lay in between. The CDR3 runs 13 residues. CDR3 loop: CASKRGSNEKLFF. In DNA form, the CDR3 reads TGTGCCAGTAAAAGGGGGAGTAATGAAAAACTGTTTTTT.

The CDR3 region is CASSLAGATYEQYF. CDR3 DNA: TGTGCCAGCAGCTTAGCGGGGGCGACCTACGAGCAGTACTTC. This chain uses TRBV6-5 with TRBJ2-7; 9 bases are shared with TRBD2. Germline trimming cut 6 bases from V and 2 bases from J; bases unmatched to any gene: 5. The CDR3 loop spans 14 amino acids. Germline V gene sequence: CDR1 MNHEY, CDR2 SVGAGI.

V usage is TRBV9 and J usage is TRBJ2-5; D perhaps matches TRBD2 (5 bases). V lost 3 bases and J 5 bases, leaving 17 bases between the germline ends. Germline V lookup: CDR1 SGDLS, CDR2 YYNGEE. CDR3 length: 15 residues. The CDR3 region is CASSAHPAGMETQYF. The CDR3, as DNA: TGTGCCAGCAGCGCCCACCCAGCCGGGATGGAGACCCAGTACTTC.

This chain links TRBV18 with TRBJ1-5; a possible D gene is TRBD1 (6 bases). The CDR3 loop spans 14 amino acids. Germline CDR1 reads KGHSH; CDR2 reads LQKENI. Between the trimmed V and J ends, which lost 6 bases and 0 bases, there was a span of 9 bases. CDR3 sequence (DNA): TGTGCCAGCTCCCAGGACAGTAGCAATCAGCCCCAGCATTTT. This translates into CASSQDSSNQPQHF.

The chain combines TRBV10-3 with TRBJ1-1; 8 bases match TRBD1. Germline V gene lookup returns CDR1 ENHRY and CDR2 SYGVKD. This CDR3 region has 14 residues. Losses at the gene ends were 4 bases for V and 4 bases for J; bases not matched to a gene: 5. CDR3 residues: CAISVTGGLTEAFF. The CDR3 DNA sequence: TGTGCCATCAGTGTTACAGGGGGACTCACTGAAGCTTTCTTT.

V is TRBV6-1 and J is TRBJ2-7; D might be TRBD1 (6 bases). This CDR3 has 15 amino acids. Trimming removed 2 bases at V and 4 bases at J, with 15 bases between. Per germline, CDR1 MNHNS and CDR2 SASEGT. The CDR3 reads CASSESRAGDYEQYF. The CDR3 bases are TGTGCCAGCAGTGAAAGCCGGGCAGGGGATTACGAGCAGTACTTC.

The chain uses TRBV6-6 and TRBJ2-3, with 7 bases fitting TRBD1. The germline gives CDR1 MNHNY, CDR2 SVGAGI (reference sequence). Trimming removed 6 bases from V and 0 bases from J; junction bases left unmatched: 9. There are 16 residues in the CDR3. As DNA, the CDR3 is TGTGCCAGCAGGCACCCCGGGACAGCAAGCACAGATACGCAGTATTTT. Translating gives CASRHPGTASTDTQYF.

This clone showed up just once. The chain has TRBV20-1 and TRBJ2-1; possibly TRBD2 for D (7 bases). The germline CDR1 and CDR2 sequences are DFQATT and SNEGSKA (reference sequence). The CDR3 has 15 residues. Trimming cost V 3 bases and J 3 bases, with 15 bases left between them. CDR3 amino acids: CSASRAGALYNEQFF. In DNA form, the CDR3 reads TGCAGTGCTAGTAGGGCGGGGGCCCTCTACAATGAGCAGTTCTTC.

V gene TRBV5-6 combines with J gene TRBJ2-7; 9 bases align to TRBD1. The germline V gene encodes CDR1 SGHDT and CDR2 YYEEEE. J gave up 3 bases and V 6 bases, and 4 bases lay outside the gene matches. The CDR3 consists of 13 residues. CDR3 sequence (DNA): TGTGCCAGCACCCCGGGACAGGGCTACGAGCAGTACTTC. Amino acids: CASTPGQGYEQYF.

This chain joins TRBV28 and TRBJ2-5; TRBD2 agrees at 7 bases. The CDR3 is 17 residues long. V lost 5 bases, J lost 5 bases, and 17 bases stayed unmatched. Germline values: CDR1 MDHEN, CDR2 SYDVKM. The CDR3 loop reads CASSQSSAGVGGETQYF. The CDR3 nucleotides are TGTGCCAGCAGTCAATCGTCAGCAGGAGTCGGGGGGGAGACCCAGTACTTC.

This clone was seen a few times. V is TRBV11-2 and J is TRBJ1-5; D gene ambiguous. Germline CDR1 is SGHAT and CDR2 is FQNNGV. Trimming left V 0 bases short and J 4 bases short, with 7 bases between. This CDR3 has 14 residues. The CDR3 loop reads CASSLDVSNQPQHF. In nucleotides, the CDR3 is TGTGCCAGCAGCTTAGATGTTTCTAATCAGCCCCAGCATTTT.

The chain joins TRBV24-1 to TRBJ1-2; TRBD1 agrees at 8 bases. Germline CDR1 is KGHDR and CDR2 is SFDVKD. The CDR3 totals 16 residues. J lost 1 base, V lost 5 bases, and 8 bases had no gene match. CDR3 nucleotide sequence: TGTGCCACCAGTGGCTTCGACAGGGGAAATAACTATGGCTACACCTTC. This sequence encodes CATSGFDRGNNYGYTF.

The chain has TRBV6-5 and TRBJ2-5, with D hard to call. Germline V gives CDR1 MNHEY, CDR2 SVGAGI. V lost 5 bases and J 4 bases, leaving 11 bases between the germline ends. CDR3 length: 13 amino acids. CDR3 coding DNA: TGTGCCAGCAGTACAGACAACCGAGAGACCCAGTACTTC. It specifies CASSTDNRETQYF.

The chain joins TRBV12-3 or TRBV12-4 to TRBJ2-5, with D tentatively TRBD1 (6 bases). V was pared by 3 bases and J by 4 bases, with 9 bases between. The CDR3 runs 13 residues. The CDR3 coding sequence is TGTGCCAGCAGTTTCAGGGGTTTAGAGACCCAGTACTTC. It specifies CASSFRGLETQYF.

The gene calls are TRBV28 and TRBJ1-4, with a weak D call TRBD1 (5 bases). V shed 6 bases and J shed 0 bases, with 11 bases lying between them. This CDR3 is 15 amino acids long. The germline gives CDR1 MDHEN, CDR2 SYDVKM. CDR3 in DNA: TGTGCCAGCAGACTACAGGTTTCAACTAATGAAAAACTGTTTTTT. This sequence encodes CASRLQVSTNEKLFF.

This clone was recorded a few times. This rearrangement joins TRBV10-3 to TRBJ2-3; 11 bases agree with TRBD1. The germline gives CDR1 ENHRY, CDR2 SYGVKD. V lost 0 bases and J lost 0; bases outside the gene matches: 8. The CDR3 is 19 residues long. The CDR3, as DNA: TGTGCCATCAGTGAGTCCGGACAGGGGGCGTCCCCTAGCACAGATACGCAGTATTTT. Its protein product is CAISESGQGASPSTDTQYF.